The 17 T cell receptor beta chains presented below share a single source sample, sequenced in a study of neurological immune-mediated disorders. TCRdb analysed the 5' RACE reads with MiXCR anew, one entry per CDR3 protein. The sample carries fewer than 80,000 distinct CDR3 sequences, approximately 4.6% recorded once. The sample comprised PBMCs. The source is a woman in her 50s with multiple sclerosis.

This clonotype was observed at least ten times. J is TRBJ1-2 and V is TRBV12-3 or TRBV12-4; TRBD1 agrees at 8 bases. This CDR3 is 13 amino acids long. Losses at the gene ends were 6 bases for V and 8 bases for J; bases not matched to a gene: 8. The CDR3 region is CASSPGGGGGYTF. The CDR3 DNA reads TGTGCCAGCAGCCCAGGGGGCGGTGGCGGCTACACCTTC.

This clonotype was seen at least ten times. The V and J genes are TRBV3-1 and TRBJ2-6; TRBD1 matches at 7 bases. The V gene end was trimmed by 4 bases and the J gene end by 0 bases; junction bases not matched to a gene: 3. Germline loops: CDR1 LGHDT, CDR2 YNNKEL (reference sequence). The CDR3 is 16 amino acids. As DNA, the CDR3 is TGTGCCAGCAGCCCTACAGGGGTCTCTGGGGCCAACGTCCTGACTTTC. Translated: CASSPTGVSGANVLTF.

The chain is built from TRBV29-1 and TRBJ1-1; D is uncertain. Germline CDR1 SQVTM, CDR2 ANQGSEA. This CDR3 region has 12 residues. Trimming removed 4 bases at V and 0 bases at J, with 6 bases between. CDR3 in DNA: TGCAGCGTTGGACGGCTGAACACTGAAGCTTTCTTT. It is translated as CSVGRLNTEAFF.

This clonotype has ten or more counts. At one end the junction does not follow the germline gene, possibly because of a read error. This chain links TRBV7-8 with TRBJ1-6; tentatively, D is TRBD1 (6 bases). This CDR3 region has 15 residues. Germline V gene data show CDR1 as SGHVS and CDR2 as FQNEAQ. The CDR3 DNA follows: TGTGCCAGCAGCTCCCTAGGGGGTAATAATTCACCCCTCAACTTT. It yields the protein CASSSLGGNNSPLNF. The full variable domain, in which reference TRBV7-8 and TRBJ1-6 provide the parts outside the CDR3, is GAGVSQSPRYKVAKRGQDVALRCDPISGHVSLFWYQQALGQGPEFLTYFQNEAQLDKSGLPSDRFFAERPEGSVSTLKIQRTQQEDSAVYLCASSSLGGNNSPLNFGNGTRLTVT.

This clonotype was found many times. The J gene is TRBJ2-7, the V gene TRBV5-1; 8 bases agree with TRBD2. The CDR3 totals 15 residues. Germline CDR1 and CDR2: SGHRS and YFSETQ. J gave up 2 bases and V 4 bases, and 8 bases lay outside the gene matches. CDR3 residues: CASSGPGTSTYEQYF. DNA for the CDR3: TGCGCCAGCAGCGGTCCCGGGACTAGTACCTACGAGCAGTACTTC.

On this clonotype itself: An end of the junction does not agree with germline; a read error may underlie this. The chain recombines TRBV9 with TRBJ1-3; D unresolved. This CDR3 is 13 amino acids long. In germline, CDR1 is SGDLS, CDR2 YYNGEE. The CDR3 DNA follows: TGTGCCAGCAGCCCCCACTCTGGAAACACCATGTATTTT. Its protein product is CASSPHSGNTMYF.

This clonotype was seen many times. V usage is TRBV7-2 and J usage is TRBJ2-1; D gene ambiguous. CDR3 length equals 16 residues. Trimming removed 1 base at V and 5 bases at J, with 15 bases between. In germline, CDR1 is SGHTA, CDR2 FQGNSA. The CDR3 DNA reads TGTGCCAGCAGCTTAGTAATTAACCGTTTGCACAATGAGCAGTTCTTC. This encodes CASSLVINRLHNEQFF.

This clonotype was detected ten times or more. The rearrangement uses TRBV7-9 and TRBJ1-5, with D unresolved. The CDR3 totals 16 residues. CDR1 and CDR2 (germline): SEHNR, FQNEAQ (reference sequence). V was clipped by 0 bases and J by 0 bases, with 9 bases between them. CDR3 in amino acids: CASSLASEYSNQPQHF. The CDR3 DNA reads as TGTGCCAGCAGCTTAGCGTCGGAATATAGCAATCAGCCCCAGCATTTT.

This clonotype was observed a few times. The CDR3 reads CASSHRDSPLHF. CDR3 sequence (DNA): TGTGCCAGTAGCCACAGGGATTCACCCCTCCACTTT. V and J are TRBV19 and TRBJ1-6, with D perhaps matching TRBD1 (6 bases). V was shortened by 6 bases and J by 8 bases, with 8 bases between the two germline ends. The CDR3 length is 12 residues. Germline CDR1 is LNHDA and CDR2 is SQIVND (reference sequence).

At least ten counts were recorded for this clonotype. The CDR3 loop is CASSLGGYTGELFF. The CDR3 DNA is TGTGCCAGCAGTTTAGGGGGATACACCGGGGAGCTGTTTTTT. The chain carries TRBV27 and TRBJ2-2; D tentatively fits TRBD1 or TRBD2 (5 bases each). The V and J ends lost 2 bases and 3 bases respectively, with 7 bases between them. This CDR3 spans 14 amino acids. CDR1 is MNHEY and CDR2 is SMNVEV in the germline V gene (reference sequence).

This clonotype was picked up many times. The V and J genes are TRBV29-1 and TRBJ2-7, with D perhaps being TRBD1 or TRBD2 (5 bases each). Germline assignment: CDR1 SQVTM and CDR2 ANQGSEA. The CDR3 contains 11 residues. Deletions cut 2 bases from V and 6 bases from J, with 8 bases between. The CDR3 DNA is TGCAGCGTTGAAATCGGGACCGAGCAGTACGTC. It encodes CSVEIGTEQYV.

This clonotype occurred many times. The CDR3 DNA sequence: TGTGCCAGCAGCTTAAGTGGGGGACCGCGGCGCACCGGGGAGCTGTTTTTT. Amino acids: CASSLSGGPRRTGELFF. The V and J genes are TRBV7-3 and TRBJ2-2; D is perhaps TRBD1 or TRBD2 (5 bases each). Looked up from germline, CDR1 is SGHTA and CDR2 is FQGTGA. The CDR3 has 17 residues. V lost 1 base and J lost 4, with 16 bases in between.

At least ten counts were recorded for this clonotype. The chain joins TRBV5-1 to TRBJ1-1; D is unresolved. This CDR3 is built from 13 residues. Trimming left V 1 base short and J 4 bases short, with 8 bases between. The germline CDR1 and CDR2 sequences are SGHRS and YFSETQ. CDR3: CASSLLPSTEAFF. DNA for the CDR3: TGCGCCAGCAGCTTGCTCCCTAGCACTGAAGCTTTCTTT.

This clonotype came up a few times. No DNA is shown, since the ends of the CDR3 on it are uncertain; the CDR3 is the one TCRdb lists. This chain links TRBV6-5 with TRBJ2-1; the D call of TRBD1 is as the table states it, not checked on the DNA. The CDR3 is made up of 15 amino acids, end residues included. Germline CDR1 and CDR2: MNHEY and SVGAGI. The CDR3 protein is CASSYFGALSNEQFF.

This clonotype was picked up many times. The chain recombines TRBV3-1 with TRBJ2-2; no reliable D call. The CDR3 is 13 residues long. Germline CDR1 and CDR2: LGHDT and YNNKEL (reference sequence). The ends were cut back, 3 bases at V and 2 bases at J, with 4 bases in the middle. Here the CDR3 DNA reads TGTGCCAGCAGCCAGGGAAACACCGGGGAGCTGTTTTTT. Amino acid sequence: CASSQGNTGELFF.

This clonotype showed up many times. The chain uses TRBV29-1 and TRBJ2-7; 9 positions agree with TRBD1. Trimming at V came to 5 bases and at J to 7 bases, leaving 3 bases not matched to a gene. This CDR3 spans 11 amino acids. CDR1 and CDR2 (germline): SQVTM, ANQGSEA. CDR3 region: CSVRTGEEQYF. The CDR3 DNA sequence: TGCAGCGTTCGGACAGGGGAGGAGCAGTACTTC.

Many counts were recorded for this clonotype. V gene TRBV7-2 combines with J gene TRBJ2-1; TRBD2 is a possible D gene (7 bases). CDR1 is SGHTA and CDR2 is FQGNSA in the germline V gene. CDR3 length: 15 amino acids. V shed 2 bases and J shed 4 bases, with 12 bases lying between them. The CDR3 loop is CASSLSGGLYNEQFF. The CDR3 region has the DNA TGTGCCAGCAGCTTATCGGGGGGCCTATACAATGAGCAGTTCTTC.